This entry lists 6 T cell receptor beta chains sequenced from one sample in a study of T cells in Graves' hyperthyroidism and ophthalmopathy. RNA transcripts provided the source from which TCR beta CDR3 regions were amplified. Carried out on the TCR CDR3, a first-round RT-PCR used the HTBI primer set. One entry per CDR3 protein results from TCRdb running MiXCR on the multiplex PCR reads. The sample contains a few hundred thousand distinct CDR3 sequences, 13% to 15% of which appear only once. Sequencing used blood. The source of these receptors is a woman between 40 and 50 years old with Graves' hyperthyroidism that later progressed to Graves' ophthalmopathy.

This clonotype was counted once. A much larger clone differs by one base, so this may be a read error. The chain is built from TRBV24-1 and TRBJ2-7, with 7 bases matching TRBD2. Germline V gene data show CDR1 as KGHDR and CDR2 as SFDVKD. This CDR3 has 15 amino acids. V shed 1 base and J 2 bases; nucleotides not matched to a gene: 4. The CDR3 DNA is TGTGCCACCAGTGATTTTGGGCGGGAGCCCTACGAGCAGTACTTC. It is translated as CATSDFGREPYEQYF.

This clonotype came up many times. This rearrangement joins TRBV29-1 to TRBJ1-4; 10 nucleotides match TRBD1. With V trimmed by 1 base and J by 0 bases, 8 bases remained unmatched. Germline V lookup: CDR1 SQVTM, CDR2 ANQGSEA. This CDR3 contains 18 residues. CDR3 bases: TGCAGCGTTGAAGTCGGTGACAGGGGGCTAGCAACTAATGAAAAACTGTTTTTT. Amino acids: CSVEVGDRGLATNEKLFF.

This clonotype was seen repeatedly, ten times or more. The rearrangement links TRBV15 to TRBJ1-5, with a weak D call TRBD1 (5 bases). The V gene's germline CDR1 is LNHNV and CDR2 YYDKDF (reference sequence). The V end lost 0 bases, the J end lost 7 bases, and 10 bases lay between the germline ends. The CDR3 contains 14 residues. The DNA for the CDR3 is TGTGCCACCAGCAGAGATAGGGGCGGGCAGCCCCAGCATTTT. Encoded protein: CATSRDRGGQPQHF. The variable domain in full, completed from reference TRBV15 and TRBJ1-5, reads DAMVIQNPRYQVTQFGKPVTLSCSQTLNHNVMYWYQQKSSQAPKLLFHYYDKDFNNEADTPDNFQSRRPNTSFCFLDIRSPGLGDTAMYLCATSRDRGGQPQHFGDGTRLSIL.

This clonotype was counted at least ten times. This CDR3 reads CASSPGLAASYEQYF. CDR3 DNA: TGTGCCAGCAGTCCCGGACTAGCGGCCTCCTACGAGCAGTACTTC. J is TRBJ2-7 and V is TRBV27; 10 nucleotides align to TRBD2. CDR3 length: 15 amino acids. V gave up 5 bases and J gave up 0 bases; unmatched junction bases: 4. The germline CDR1 and CDR2 sequences are MNHEY and SMNVEV (reference sequence).

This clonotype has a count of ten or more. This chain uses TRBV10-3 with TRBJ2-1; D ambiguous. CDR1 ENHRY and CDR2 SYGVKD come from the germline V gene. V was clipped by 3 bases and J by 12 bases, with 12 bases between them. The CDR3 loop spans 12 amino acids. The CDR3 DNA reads TGTGCCATCAGTGACCTGGTTGGTGGGCAGTTCTTC. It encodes CAISDLVGGQFF.

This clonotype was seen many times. CDR3 sequence (DNA): TGTGCCAGCGGGCGCAGGGGGGCAGGTGGTCAGCCCCAGCATTTT. This sequence encodes CASGRRGAGGQPQHF. This chain joins TRBV27 and TRBJ1-5, with 7 bases identical to TRBD1. CDR3 length equals 15 residues. Germline CDR1 reads MNHEY; CDR2 reads SMNVEV (reference sequence). V lost 8 bases and J lost 6; bases outside the gene matches: 13.